The entry below describes one T cell receptor (beta chain). What it binds is not known. The sample comes from a study of cytomegalovirus exposure and HLA in healthy donors. Study at large: An earlier analysis identified 117 million unique TCR beta sequences in about 200 million T cells. Findings and limits, study-wide: Usually a TCR sequence was rare, but some public TCRs were found in many donors.

V shed 6 bases, J shed 7 bases, and the junction held 8 bases outside the gene matches. CDR3 length equals 15 residues. Germline assignment: CDR1 MGHRA and CDR2 YSYEKL. Researchers ran the PCR with 60 Vbeta and 13 Jbeta primers. Clones were read by immunoSEQ multiplex PCR, and TCRdb kept only the in-frame ones, dropping some. The sample has some 160,000 clones; 65% to 90% are singletons. Input material: PBMCs. The source of this sequence is a man aged 50-59 years in good health and CMV-seropositive. The rearrangement uses TRBV4-1 and TRBJ2-1, with TRBD2 matching 11 bases. CDR3 sequence reads: CASSPGTSGLNEQFF. The DNA for the CDR3 is TGCGCCAGCAGTCCCGGGACTAGCGGACTGAATGAGCAGTTCTTC.